Listed below are T cell receptor beta chains from one sample, sequenced in a study of cytomegalovirus exposure and HLA in healthy donors. Sequenced by immunoSEQ multiplex PCR; TCRdb stores in-frame clones only, minus some. The sample lists approximately 150,000 clones; roughly 73% were seen once. Material: PBMCs. These receptor sequences come from a woman younger than 30 in good health and CMV-seronegative. Each CDR3 is given with its conserved first and last residue. The D gene is left open where the match is weak. The size field is filled for only some rows; it gives once, few, many or a size class.

v_call: TRBV7-2; d_call: -; j_call: TRBJ1-1; clone_size: -; cdr3_aa: CASSPWRGTNTEAFF; cdr3_nt: TGTGCCAGCAGCCCATGGAGGGGTACGAACACTGAAGCTTTCTTT
v_call: TRBV5-8; d_call: TRBD1; j_call: TRBJ1-2; clone_size: -; cdr3_aa: CASRQGQAGGNYGYTF; cdr3_nt: TGTGCCAGCAGACAAGGACAGGCTGGGGGTAACTATGGCTACACCTTC
v_call: TRBV7-9; d_call: -; j_call: TRBJ1-5; clone_size: -; cdr3_aa: CASSLGSPGAAQHF; cdr3_nt: TGTGCCAGCAGCTTGGGGAGTCCTGGCGCAGCCCAGCATTTT
v_call: TRBV6-5; d_call: TRBD2; j_call: TRBJ2-3; clone_size: -; cdr3_aa: CASSYGAGGPDTQYF; cdr3_nt: TGTGCCAGCAGTTACGGAGCGGGGGGGCCGGATACGCAGTATTTT
v_call: TRBV10-2; d_call: -; j_call: TRBJ2-2; clone_size: -; cdr3_aa: CASSESPLNGELFF; cdr3_nt: TGCGCCAGCAGTGAAAGCCCCCTTAACGGGGAGCTGTTTTTT
v_call: TRBV27; d_call: TRBD1; j_call: TRBJ2-1; clone_size: -; cdr3_aa: CASSLDRGNEQFF; cdr3_nt: TGTGCCAGCAGTTTAGACAGGGGCAATGAGCAGTTCTTC
v_call: TRBV11-2; d_call: -; j_call: TRBJ2-7; clone_size: -; cdr3_aa: CASSLHSSYEQYF; cdr3_nt: TGTGCCAGCAGCTTACACAGCTCCTACGAGCAGTACTTC
v_call: TRBV7-9; d_call: TRBD2; j_call: TRBJ2-3; clone_size: -; cdr3_aa: CASTPWGASGSVTDTQYF; cdr3_nt: TGTGCCAGCACCCCCTGGGGGGCTAGCGGGAGTGTAACAGATACGCAGTATTTT
v_call: TRBV5-3; d_call: -; j_call: TRBJ2-6; clone_size: -; cdr3_aa: CARSHGTDLFSGANVLTF; cdr3_nt: TGTGCCAGAAGCCACGGAACAGACCTTTTCTCTGGGGCCAACGTCCTGACTTTC
v_call: TRBV14; d_call: -; j_call: TRBJ2-5; clone_size: -; cdr3_aa: CASSSRVLETQYF; cdr3_nt: TGTGCCAGCAGCTCCAGGGTCCTAGAGACCCAGTACTTC
v_call: TRBV19; d_call: TRBD1; j_call: TRBJ1-3; clone_size: -; cdr3_aa: CASSVYRGLGNTIYF; cdr3_nt: TGTGCCAGTAGTGTCTACAGGGGGCTGGGGAACACCATATATTTT
v_call: TRBV5-1; d_call: TRBD2; j_call: TRBJ2-1; clone_size: -; cdr3_aa: CASAREGLAGGNEQFF; cdr3_nt: TGCGCCAGCGCCCGCGAGGGACTAGCGGGAGGGAATGAGCAGTTCTTC
v_call: TRBV30; d_call: -; j_call: TRBJ1-3; clone_size: -; cdr3_aa: CAWSLQSGNTIYF; cdr3_nt: TGTGCCTGGAGTCTTCAGTCTGGAAACACCATATATTTT
v_call: TRBV16; d_call: -; j_call: TRBJ2-7; clone_size: -; cdr3_aa: CASSRYRFSYEQYF; cdr3_nt: TGTGCCAGCAGCCGCTACAGGTTCTCCTACGAGCAGTACTTC
v_call: TRBV2; d_call: TRBD1; j_call: TRBJ2-1; clone_size: -; cdr3_aa: CASIPGQADGEQFF; cdr3_nt: TGTGCCAGCATACCGGGACAGGCCGACGGTGAGCAGTTCTTC
v_call: TRBV4-1; d_call: -; j_call: TRBJ1-1; clone_size: -; cdr3_aa: CASSFPMQEAFF; cdr3_nt: TGCGCCAGCAGTTTTCCCATGCAGGAAGCTTTCTTT
v_call: TRBV10-3; d_call: -; j_call: TRBJ1-2; clone_size: -; cdr3_aa: CAINSGGIYGYTF; cdr3_nt: TGTGCCATCAACTCGGGGGGGATCTATGGCTACACCTTC
v_call: TRBV11-2; d_call: TRBD1; j_call: TRBJ2-7; clone_size: -; cdr3_aa: CASSLGPGTGSPYEQYF; cdr3_nt: TGTGCCAGCAGCTTAGGTCCCGGGACAGGGAGTCCCTACGAGCAGTACTTC
v_call: TRBV14; d_call: -; j_call: TRBJ1-1; clone_size: -; cdr3_aa: CASSQLQGYTEAFF; cdr3_nt: TGTGCCAGCAGTCAATTACAGGGTTACACTGAAGCTTTCTTT
v_call: TRBV2; d_call: TRBD1; j_call: TRBJ2-1; clone_size: -; cdr3_aa: CASSSGTGYRNEQFF; cdr3_nt: TGTGCCAGCTCATCCGGGACAGGGTATAGGAATGAGCAGTTCTTC
v_call: TRBV10-3; d_call: TRBD1; j_call: TRBJ2-2; clone_size: -; cdr3_aa: CAIRPGQGNTGELFF; cdr3_nt: TGTGCCATCAGACCGGGACAGGGAAACACCGGGGAGCTGTTTTTT
v_call: TRBV27; d_call: -; j_call: TRBJ1-2; clone_size: -; cdr3_aa: CASSLVGGLDNYGYTF; cdr3_nt: TGTGCCAGCAGTTTAGTAGGGGGTCTTGATAACTATGGCTACACCTTC
v_call: TRBV7-3; d_call: TRBD1; j_call: TRBJ1-1; clone_size: -; cdr3_aa: CASSLTPPTGGNTEAFF; cdr3_nt: TGTGCCAGCAGCTTAACCCCCCCTACAGGGGGGAACACTGAAGCTTTCTTT
v_call: TRBV6-1; d_call: -; j_call: TRBJ2-7; clone_size: -; cdr3_aa: CASSDGGKGSYEQYF; cdr3_nt: TGTGCCAGCAGTGACGGGGGAAAAGGGTCCTACGAGCAGTACTTC
v_call: TRBV5-4; d_call: -; j_call: TRBJ2-1; clone_size: -; cdr3_aa: CASSQAGSGRNNEQFF; cdr3_nt: TGTGCCAGCAGCCAGGCGGGCTCCGGAAGGAACAATGAGCAGTTCTTC
v_call: TRBV6-4; d_call: TRBD2; j_call: TRBJ2-1; clone_size: -; cdr3_aa: CASSEGSGMGEQFF; cdr3_nt: TGTGCCAGCAGTGAGGGTAGCGGGATGGGTGAGCAGTTCTTC
v_call: TRBV7-2; d_call: TRBD1; j_call: TRBJ1-5; clone_size: -; cdr3_aa: CASSSRTGGRPQHF; cdr3_nt: TGTGCCAGCAGCTCCCGGACAGGCGGAAGGCCCCAGCATTTT
v_call: TRBV6-5; d_call: TRBD1; j_call: TRBJ2-1; clone_size: -; cdr3_aa: CASSYRTGAPYNEQFF; cdr3_nt: TGTGCCAGCAGTTACAGGACAGGGGCTCCCTACAATGAGCAGTTCTTC
v_call: TRBV9; d_call: -; j_call: TRBJ1-1; clone_size: -; cdr3_aa: CASSVAPGAGTLNTEAFF; cdr3_nt: TGTGCCAGCAGCGTAGCCCCGGGCGCGGGGACTTTGAACACTGAAGCTTTCTTT
v_call: TRBV19; d_call: TRBD1; j_call: TRBJ1-6; clone_size: -; cdr3_aa: CASSPWDRSFSNSPLHF; cdr3_nt: TGTGCCAGTAGTCCATGGGACAGGTCTTTTTCAAATTCACCCCTCCACTTT
v_call: TRBV5-6; d_call: TRBD2; j_call: TRBJ2-7; clone_size: -; cdr3_aa: CASTPGTSGSYEQYF; cdr3_nt: TGTGCCAGCACCCCCGGGACTAGCGGCTCCTACGAGCAGTACTTC
v_call: TRBV4-1; d_call: TRBD1; j_call: TRBJ2-1; clone_size: once; cdr3_aa: CASSLSGTQGAYNEQFF; cdr3_nt: TGCGCCAGCAGCCTCAGCGGTACCCAGGGGGCCTACAATGAGCAGTTCTTC
v_call: TRBV5-5; d_call: -; j_call: TRBJ2-2; clone_size: -; cdr3_aa: CASSSGTTNTGELFF; cdr3_nt: TGTGCCAGCAGCTCCGGGACAACCAACACCGGGGAGCTGTTTTTT
v_call: TRBV28; d_call: TRBD1; j_call: TRBJ1-5; clone_size: -; cdr3_aa: CASAAGGYYSNQPQHF; cdr3_nt: TGTGCCAGTGCGGCAGGGGGATACTATAGCAATCAGCCCCAGCATTTT
v_call: TRBV9; d_call: TRBD2; j_call: TRBJ2-2; clone_size: -; cdr3_aa: CASSAGTSGSTGELFF; cdr3_nt: TGTGCCAGCAGCGCTGGGACTAGCGGATCCACCGGGGAGCTGTTTTTT
v_call: TRBV7-9; d_call: -; j_call: TRBJ1-1; clone_size: few; cdr3_aa: CASSLGDAGGTEAFF; cdr3_nt: TGTGCCAGCAGCTTGGGGGACGCTGGGGGGACTGAAGCTTTCTTT
v_call: TRBV4-2; d_call: TRBD2; j_call: TRBJ2-3; clone_size: -; cdr3_aa: CASSQDPSGTGADTQYF; cdr3_nt: TGTGCCAGCAGCCAAGATCCTAGCGGGACCGGGGCAGATACGCAGTATTTT
v_call: TRBV2; d_call: TRBD2; j_call: TRBJ2-1; clone_size: -; cdr3_aa: CASSGRGRGNEQFF; cdr3_nt: TGTGCCAGCAGTGGGCGCGGGAGGGGAAATGAGCAGTTCTTC
v_call: TRBV25-1; d_call: TRBD1; j_call: TRBJ2-7; clone_size: -; cdr3_aa: CATTGIYEQYF; cdr3_nt: TGTGCCACGACAGGGATCTACGAGCAGTACTTC
v_call: TRBV7-9; d_call: -; j_call: TRBJ1-2; clone_size: -; cdr3_aa: CASSLVIANYGYTF; cdr3_nt: TGTGCCAGCAGCTTAGTTATAGCTAACTATGGCTACACCTTC
v_call: TRBV5-1; d_call: TRBD1; j_call: TRBJ1-5; clone_size: -; cdr3_aa: CASTDRDNQPQHF; cdr3_nt: TGCGCCAGCACCGACAGGGACAATCAGCCCCAGCATTTT
v_call: TRBV19; d_call: TRBD1; j_call: TRBJ2-1; clone_size: -; cdr3_aa: CASSEDRDPYNEQFF; cdr3_nt: TGTGCCAGTAGTGAGGACAGGGATCCCTACAATGAGCAGTTCTTC
v_call: TRBV10-1; d_call: TRBD2; j_call: TRBJ2-2; clone_size: -; cdr3_aa: CASSELGLGTGELFF; cdr3_nt: TGCGCCAGCAGTGAGCTAGGACTAGGGACCGGGGAGCTGTTTTTT
v_call: TRBV5-4; d_call: -; j_call: TRBJ1-1; clone_size: -; cdr3_aa: CASSSPLNTEAFF; cdr3_nt: TGTGCCAGCAGCTCCCCATTGAACACTGAAGCTTTCTTT
v_call: TRBV29-1; d_call: TRBD1; j_call: TRBJ2-1; clone_size: -; cdr3_aa: CSVRTGGYNEQFF; cdr3_nt: TGCAGCGTCCGGACAGGGGGCTACAATGAGCAGTTCTTC
v_call: TRBV5-1; d_call: -; j_call: TRBJ1-1; clone_size: -; cdr3_aa: CASSLLPGTEAFF; cdr3_nt: TGCGCCAGCAGCTTGCTACCCGGGACTGAAGCTTTCTTT
v_call: TRBV7-2; d_call: -; j_call: TRBJ1-2; clone_size: -; cdr3_aa: CASSLGGGKGGYTF; cdr3_nt: TGTGCCAGCAGCTTAGGCGGCGGCAAGGGGGGCTACACCTTC
v_call: TRBV27; d_call: TRBD1; j_call: TRBJ2-6; clone_size: -; cdr3_aa: CASSLRDRGRAGANVLTF; cdr3_nt: TGTGCCAGCAGTTTACGGGACAGGGGGCGAGCTGGGGCCAACGTCCTGACTTTC
v_call: TRBV5-4; d_call: TRBD2; j_call: TRBJ2-4; clone_size: -; cdr3_aa: CASSPSGGRGKNIQYF; cdr3_nt: TGTGCCAGCAGCCCGAGCGGGGGGCGAGGCAAAAACATTCAGTACTTC
v_call: TRBV18; d_call: TRBD1; j_call: TRBJ1-1; clone_size: -; cdr3_aa: CASSPGQGRTEAFF; cdr3_nt: TGTGCCAGCTCACCAGGACAGGGTAGGACTGAAGCTTTCTTT
v_call: TRBV6-1; d_call: -; j_call: TRBJ1-5; clone_size: few; cdr3_aa: CASNEYSNQPQHF; cdr3_nt: TGTGCCAGCAACGAGTATAGCAATCAGCCCCAGCATTTT
v_call: TRBV7-8; d_call: TRBD1; j_call: TRBJ1-1; clone_size: once; cdr3_aa: CASSLLEGAGTEAFF; cdr3_nt: TGTGCCAGCAGCTTACTCGAGGGGGCAGGGACTGAAGCTTTCTTT
v_call: TRBV7-9; d_call: TRBD2; j_call: TRBJ2-1; clone_size: -; cdr3_aa: CASSLGDYRKPGTYNEQFF; cdr3_nt: TGTGCCAGCAGCTTAGGGGACTACAGAAAACCCGGGACCTACAATGAGCAGTTCTTC
v_call: TRBV10-3; d_call: -; j_call: TRBJ2-5; clone_size: -; cdr3_aa: CAISDRTRGQETQYF; cdr3_nt: TGTGCCATCAGTGATAGGACCAGGGGACAAGAGACCCAGTACTTC
v_call: TRBV4-3; d_call: TRBD2; j_call: TRBJ2-5; clone_size: -; cdr3_aa: CASSQQRLAGEETQYF; cdr3_nt: TGCGCCAGCAGCCAACAGCGACTAGCGGGAGAAGAGACCCAGTACTTC
v_call: TRBV7-9; d_call: TRBD1; j_call: TRBJ1-2; clone_size: -; cdr3_aa: CSSSYLSIFRGRDGYTF; cdr3_nt: TGTTCCAGCAGCTATCTTTCCATATTCAGGGGGCGAGATGGCTACACCTTC
v_call: TRBV18; d_call: -; j_call: TRBJ1-1; clone_size: -; cdr3_aa: CASSQNLDTEAFF; cdr3_nt: TGTGCCAGCTCCCAGAACCTGGACACTGAAGCTTTCTTT
v_call: TRBV4-3; d_call: -; j_call: TRBJ2-1; clone_size: -; cdr3_aa: CASSQVRGRGQFF; cdr3_nt: TGCGCCAGCAGCCAAGTACGAGGCCGGGGGCAGTTCTTC
v_call: TRBV2; d_call: -; j_call: TRBJ2-3; clone_size: -; cdr3_aa: CASNREPDTQYF; cdr3_nt: TGTGCCAGCAACCGGGAGCCAGATACGCAGTATTTT